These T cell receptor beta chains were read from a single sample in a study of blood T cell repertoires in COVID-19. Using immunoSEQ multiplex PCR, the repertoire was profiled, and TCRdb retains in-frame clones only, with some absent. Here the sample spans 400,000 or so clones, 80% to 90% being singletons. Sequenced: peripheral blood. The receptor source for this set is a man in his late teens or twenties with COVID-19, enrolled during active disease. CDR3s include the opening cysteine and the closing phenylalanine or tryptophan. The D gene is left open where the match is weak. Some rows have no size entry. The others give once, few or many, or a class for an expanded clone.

CDR3 protein: CASSYSGGHPEAFF
CDR3 DNA: TGTGCCAGCAGTTACTCCGGGGGGCACCCTGAAGCTTTCTTT
J gene: TRBJ1-1
CDR3 length: 14
D gene: .
V gene: TRBV6-5
clone size: .

CDR3 protein: CASDRLAGGAGELFF
CDR3 DNA: TGTGCCAGCGATCGTCTAGCGGGAGGCGCCGGGGAGCTGTTTTTT
J gene: TRBJ2-2
CDR3 length: 15
D gene: TRBD2
V gene: TRBV6-4
clone size: .

CDR3 protein: CASSQLAGGTYEQYF
CDR3 DNA: TGCGCCAGCAGCCAACTAGCGGGGGGTACCTACGAGCAGTACTTC
J gene: TRBJ2-7
CDR3 length: 15
D gene: TRBD2
V gene: TRBV4-1
clone size: .

CDR3 protein: CASSQDWDRESEQYF
CDR3 DNA: TGTGCCAGCAGCCAAGATTGGGACAGGGAGAGTGAGCAGTACTTC
J gene: TRBJ2-7
CDR3 length: 15
D gene: TRBD1
V gene: TRBV3-1/TRBV3-2
clone size: .

CDR3 protein: CAPTMEGLLWDYTF
CDR3 DNA: TGTGCCCCAACGATGGAGGGACTACTATGGGACTACACCTTC
J gene: TRBJ1-2
CDR3 length: 14
D gene: .
V gene: TRBV30
clone size: .

CDR3 protein: CASSLALEGTYEQYF
CDR3 DNA: TGTGCCAGCAGCTTAGCTTTGGAGGGAACCTACGAGCAGTACTTC
J gene: TRBJ2-7
CDR3 length: 15
D gene: .
V gene: TRBV7-2
clone size: .

CDR3 protein: CASSLAGQTNEKLFF
CDR3 DNA: TGTGCCAGCAGCTTGGCGGGACAGACTAATGAAAAACTGTTTTTT
J gene: TRBJ1-4
CDR3 length: 15
D gene: TRBD1
V gene: TRBV5-4
clone size: .

CDR3 protein: CASSQGTGALQPQHF
CDR3 DNA: TGCGCCAGCAGCCAAGGGACAGGCGCCCTTCAGCCCCAGCATTTT
J gene: TRBJ1-5
CDR3 length: 15
D gene: TRBD1
V gene: TRBV4-1
clone size: .

CDR3 protein: CASSEDRGYGNTIYF
CDR3 DNA: TGCGCCAGCAGCGAGGACAGGGGTTATGGAAACACCATATATTTT
J gene: TRBJ1-3
CDR3 length: 15
D gene: TRBD1
V gene: TRBV10-1
clone size: once

CDR3 protein: CASSISGRASYEQYF
CDR3 DNA: TGTGCCAGCAGCATAAGCGGGAGGGCCTCTTACGAGCAGTACTTC
J gene: TRBJ2-7
CDR3 length: 15
D gene: TRBD2
V gene: TRBV7-2
clone size: .

CDR3 protein: CAISEEEAYDEQFF
CDR3 DNA: TGTGCCATCAGTGAGGAGGAGGCCTATGATGAGCAGTTCTTC
J gene: TRBJ2-1
CDR3 length: 14
D gene: .
V gene: TRBV10-3
clone size: .

CDR3 protein: CASSSGQGAGNTIYF
CDR3 DNA: TGTGCCAGCAGTTCGGGACAGGGGGCTGGAAACACCATATATTTT
J gene: TRBJ1-3
CDR3 length: 15
D gene: TRBD1
V gene: TRBV2
clone size: few

CDR3 protein: CASSRRAGNTEAFF
CDR3 DNA: TGTGCCAGTAGCCGGAGGGCTGGAAACACTGAAGCTTTCTTT
J gene: TRBJ1-1
CDR3 length: 14
D gene: .
V gene: TRBV19
clone size: .

CDR3 protein: CASTPGQGMSSPLHF
CDR3 DNA: TGCGCCAGCACCCCCGGACAGGGAATGAGTTCACCCCTCCACTTT
J gene: TRBJ1-6
CDR3 length: 15
D gene: TRBD1
V gene: TRBV5-1
clone size: .

CDR3 protein: CASSLVAGRSYEQYF
CDR3 DNA: TGTGCCAGCAGCTTAGTGGCAGGGAGGTCCTACGAGCAGTACTTC
J gene: TRBJ2-7
CDR3 length: 15
D gene: .
V gene: TRBV7-9
clone size: .

CDR3 protein: CASSSPASGTDTQYF
CDR3 DNA: TGTGCCAGCAGCTCCCCGGCTAGCGGCACAGATACGCAGTATTTT
J gene: TRBJ2-3
CDR3 length: 15
D gene: .
V gene: TRBV5-4
clone size: .

CDR3 protein: CASRVLGQGLNEQYF
CDR3 DNA: TGTGCCAGCAGAGTACTGGGACAGGGCCTCAACGAGCAGTACTTC
J gene: TRBJ2-7
CDR3 length: 15
D gene: TRBD1
V gene: TRBV2
clone size: .

CDR3 protein: CASSQLAGGYNEQFF
CDR3 DNA: TGTGCCAGCAGTCAATTAGCGGGAGGCTACAATGAGCAGTTCTTC
J gene: TRBJ2-1
CDR3 length: 15
D gene: TRBD2
V gene: TRBV6-5
clone size: .

CDR3 protein: CASSFLLETQYF
CDR3 DNA: TGTGCCAGCAGTTTTCTCCTGGAGACCCAGTACTTC
J gene: TRBJ2-5
CDR3 length: 12
D gene: .
V gene: TRBV12-3/TRBV12-4
clone size: .

CDR3 protein: CASTLEGTSGRACADTQYF
CDR3 DNA: TGTGCCAGCACCCTAGAAGGGACTAGCGGGAGGGCCTGCGCGGATACGCAGTATTTT
J gene: TRBJ2-3
CDR3 length: 19
D gene: TRBD2
V gene: TRBV27
clone size: .

CDR3 protein: CASSSPAYEQYF
CDR3 DNA: TGTGCCAGCAGTTCGCCAGCCTACGAGCAGTACTTC
J gene: TRBJ2-7
CDR3 length: 12
D gene: .
V gene: TRBV12-3/TRBV12-4
clone size: .

CDR3 protein: CSASVTGRTNYGYTF
CDR3 DNA: TGCAGTGCAAGTGTAACAGGGAGAACTAACTATGGCTACACCTTC
J gene: TRBJ1-2
CDR3 length: 15
D gene: .
V gene: TRBV20-1
clone size: .

CDR3 protein: CASSNEIPGTGGRFRNQPQHF
CDR3 DNA: TGTGCCAGTAGTAATGAGATCCCAGGGACAGGGGGGCGTTTTAGGAATCAGCCCCAGCATTTT
J gene: TRBJ1-5
CDR3 length: 21
D gene: TRBD1
V gene: TRBV19
clone size: .

CDR3 protein: CASSPVGGYTF
CDR3 DNA: TGTGCCAGCAGTCCGGTGGGCGGCTACACCTTC
J gene: TRBJ1-2
CDR3 length: 11
D gene: .
V gene: TRBV2
clone size: .

CDR3 protein: CASRSSSGGSYNEQFF
CDR3 DNA: TGCGCCAGCAGGTCGTCGTCGGGGGGTTCCTACAATGAGCAGTTCTTC
J gene: TRBJ2-1
CDR3 length: 16
D gene: TRBD2
V gene: TRBV5-1
clone size: .

CDR3 protein: CASSNGGYTF
CDR3 DNA: TGTGCCAGCAGTAACGGTGGCTACACCTTC
J gene: TRBJ1-2
CDR3 length: 10
D gene: .
V gene: TRBV6-6
clone size: .

CDR3 protein: CAWSFRGDDMNTEAFF
CDR3 DNA: TGTGCCTGGAGTTTTCGGGGAGATGATATGAACACTGAAGCTTTCTTT
J gene: TRBJ1-1
CDR3 length: 16
D gene: .
V gene: TRBV30
clone size: .

CDR3 protein: CASSIGQRGQPQHF
CDR3 DNA: TGTGCCAGTAGTATTGGACAGAGAGGGCAGCCCCAGCATTTT
J gene: TRBJ1-5
CDR3 length: 14
D gene: .
V gene: TRBV19
clone size: .

CDR3 protein: CASSGRGTEAFF
CDR3 DNA: TGTGCCAGCAGTGGCAGGGGCACTGAAGCTTTCTTT
J gene: TRBJ1-1
CDR3 length: 12
D gene: .
V gene: TRBV6-6
clone size: .

CDR3 protein: CASSRGNTDTQYF
CDR3 DNA: TGTGCCAGCAGTAGGGGAAACACAGATACGCAGTATTTT
J gene: TRBJ2-3
CDR3 length: 13
D gene: .
V gene: TRBV6-4
clone size: once

CDR3 protein: CASGTSGKYEQYF
CDR3 DNA: TGTGCCAGCGGGACTAGCGGGAAGTACGAGCAGTACTTC
J gene: TRBJ2-7
CDR3 length: 13
D gene: TRBD2
V gene: TRBV7-9
clone size: .

CDR3 protein: CATSDWTRNYGYTF
CDR3 DNA: TGTGCCACCAGTGATTGGACACGAAACTATGGCTACACCTTC
J gene: TRBJ1-2
CDR3 length: 14
D gene: .
V gene: TRBV24-1
clone size: .

CDR3 protein: CASSLVLTPGVYGYTF
CDR3 DNA: TGTGCCAGCAGCTTAGTTCTTACGCCAGGGGTCTATGGCTACACCTTC
J gene: TRBJ1-2
CDR3 length: 16
D gene: .
V gene: TRBV7-8
clone size: .

CDR3 protein: CASSHGVVNTGELFF
CDR3 DNA: TGTGCCAGCAGCCACGGGGTAGTGAACACCGGGGAGCTGTTTTTT
J gene: TRBJ2-2
CDR3 length: 15
D gene: .
V gene: TRBV5-5
clone size: .

CDR3 protein: CASSFSGAGELFF
CDR3 DNA: TGTGCCAGCAGCTTCTCGGGGGCCGGGGAGCTGTTTTTT
J gene: TRBJ2-2
CDR3 length: 13
D gene: .
V gene: TRBV11-2
clone size: once

CDR3 protein: CASSPNYEQYF
CDR3 DNA: TGTGCCAGCAGTCCCAACTACGAGCAGTACTTC
J gene: TRBJ2-7
CDR3 length: 11
D gene: .
V gene: TRBV28
clone size: .

CDR3 protein: CASSPVPGYTTGELFF
CDR3 DNA: TGCGCCAGCAGCCCCGTTCCAGGGTATACCACCGGGGAGCTGTTTTTT
J gene: TRBJ2-2
CDR3 length: 16
D gene: .
V gene: TRBV5-1
clone size: .

CDR3 protein: CASSIRGGSGSYEQYF
CDR3 DNA: TGTGCCAGCAGTATAAGGGGGGGTTCGGGCTCCTACGAGCAGTACTTC
J gene: TRBJ2-7
CDR3 length: 16
D gene: .
V gene: TRBV27
clone size: .

CDR3 protein: CASRDRENTEAFF
CDR3 DNA: TGTGCCAGCAGGGACAGAGAGAACACTGAAGCTTTCTTT
J gene: TRBJ1-1
CDR3 length: 13
D gene: .
V gene: TRBV27
clone size: .

CDR3 protein: CASSLEAGGLTEAFF
CDR3 DNA: TGTGCCAGCAGTCTTGAAGCAGGGGGCCTCACTGAAGCTTTCTTT
J gene: TRBJ1-1
CDR3 length: 15
D gene: TRBD1
V gene: TRBV27
clone size: .

CDR3 protein: CASSPQAAGSYEQYF
CDR3 DNA: TGTGCCAGCAGTCCTCAGGCAGCGGGTTCCTACGAGCAGTACTTC
J gene: TRBJ2-7
CDR3 length: 15
D gene: .
V gene: TRBV28
clone size: .

CDR3 protein: CACSGGNQETQYF
CDR3 DNA: TGTGCCTGTAGCGGGGGGAACCAAGAGACCCAGTACTTC
J gene: TRBJ2-5
CDR3 length: 13
D gene: TRBD2
V gene: TRBV30
clone size: .

CDR3 protein: CAWRPTGWQETQYF
CDR3 DNA: TGTGCCTGGAGACCCACAGGGTGGCAGGAGACCCAGTACTTC
J gene: TRBJ2-5
CDR3 length: 14
D gene: .
V gene: TRBV30
clone size: .

CDR3 protein: CASSQDRRGGTNTGELFF
CDR3 DNA: TGTGCCAGCAGCCAAGATCGTCGCGGGGGGACGAACACCGGGGAGCTGTTTTTT
J gene: TRBJ2-2
CDR3 length: 18
D gene: TRBD2
V gene: TRBV14
clone size: .

CDR3 protein: CASSEDRGSYEQYF
CDR3 DNA: TGTGCCAGCAGTGAGGACAGGGGCTCCTACGAGCAGTACTTC
J gene: TRBJ2-7
CDR3 length: 14
D gene: TRBD1
V gene: TRBV2
clone size: .

CDR3 protein: CASSPGTSADTQYF
CDR3 DNA: TGTGCCAGCAGTCCCGGGACTAGCGCAGATACGCAGTATTTT
J gene: TRBJ2-3
CDR3 length: 14
D gene: TRBD2
V gene: TRBV6-2/TRBV6-3
clone size: .